This T cell receptor (beta chain) was identified in a study of T cell responses to AZD1222 COVID-19 vaccine. On the study more broadly: Doses given second, at about 4 or about 12 weeks, were pooled.

This clone showed up just once. This CDR3 region has 18 residues. Germline assignment: CDR1 MDHEN and CDR2 SYDVKM. The ends were cut back, 3 bases at V and 0 bases at J, with 18 bases in the middle. The assay was immunoSEQ multiplex PCR, and TCRdb's table has in-frame clones only and misses some. The table lists 95,000 to 150,000 clones, approximately 85% of them singletons, with approximately 5.9% in the top ten. The sequenced sample was peripheral blood, obtained on day 0 of AZD1222 vaccination. The TCR originated in an adult in good health. V gene TRBV28 combines with J gene TRBJ1-5; weak D call: TRBD1 (5 bases). The CDR3: CASSLESRDGYSNQPQHF. CDR3 nucleotides: TGTGCCAGCAGTTTGGAGTCCCGGGACGGCTATAGCAATCAGCCCCAGCATTTT.